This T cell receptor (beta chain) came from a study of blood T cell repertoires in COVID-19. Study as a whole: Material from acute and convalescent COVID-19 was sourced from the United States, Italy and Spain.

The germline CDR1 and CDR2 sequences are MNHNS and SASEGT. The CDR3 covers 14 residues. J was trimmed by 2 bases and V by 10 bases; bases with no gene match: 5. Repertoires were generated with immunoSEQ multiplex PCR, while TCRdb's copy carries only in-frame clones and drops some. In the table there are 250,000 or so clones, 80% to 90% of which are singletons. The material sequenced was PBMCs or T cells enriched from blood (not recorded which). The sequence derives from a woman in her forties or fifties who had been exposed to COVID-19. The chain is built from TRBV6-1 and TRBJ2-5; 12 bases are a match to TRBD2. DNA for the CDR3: TGTGCCACCAGACTAGCGGGGGATCAAGAGACCCAGTACTTC. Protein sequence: CATRLAGDQETQYF.